A selection of T cell receptor beta chains follows, all from one sample in a study of blood T cell repertoires in COVID-19. The table came from immunoSEQ multiplex PCR; TCRdb's copy has only in-frame clones and leaves some out. The sample contains over 45,000 clones, more than 75% of which appear only once. The sample was peripheral blood. Receptors were obtained from a middle-aged man with active COVID-19. The CDR3 runs from the conserved cysteine through the conserved F or W. The order of the fields is V gene, D gene, clone size, J gene, CDR3 protein, CDR3 DNA. D genes are given only for firm matches. Rows give clone size only sometimes, using once, few, many, or a class for an expanded clone.

>TRBV10-3|TRBD2|.|TRBJ2-1
CAISGSQGLAVNEQFF
TGTGCCATCAGTGGGTCCCAGGGACTAGCGGTCAATGAGCAGTTCTTC
>TRBV6-2/TRBV6-3|TRBD2|once|TRBJ2-3
CASSSGLAGPSTDTQYF
TGTGCCAGCAGTTCGGGACTAGCGGGACCAAGCACAGATACGCAGTATTTT
>TRBV20-1|.|.|TRBJ1-2
CSARQGYGYTF
TGCAGTGCTCGTCAGGGATATGGCTACACCTTC
>TRBV7-2|.|.|TRBJ2-6
CASSPWASGANVLTF
TGTGCCAGCAGCCCCTGGGCGTCTGGGGCCAACGTCCTGACTTTC
>TRBV30|TRBD1|few|TRBJ2-4
CAWSQTGGGNIQYF
TGTGCCTGGAGTCAGACAGGGGGCGGAAACATTCAGTACTTC
>TRBV27|TRBD1|.|TRBJ1-4
CASSLSTGAYEKLFF
TGTGCCAGCAGTTTATCGACAGGGGCGTATGAAAAACTGTTTTTT
>TRBV7-2|.|few|TRBJ2-5
CASSLVSGGQGEETQYF
TGTGCCAGCAGCTTAGTGTCGGGGGGGCAGGGGGAAGAGACCCAGTACTTC
>TRBV30|.|.|TRBJ2-7
CAWSARVVSDEQYF
TGTGCCTGGAGTGCCAGGGTGGTATCGGACGAGCAGTACTTC
>TRBV5-8|.|.|TRBJ2-1
CASSLRWNEQFF
TGTGCCAGCAGCTTGCGGTGGAATGAGCAGTTCTTC
>TRBV29-1|.|.|TRBJ2-3
CSVGEGGSADTQYF
TGCAGCGTTGGAGAGGGGGGGAGCGCAGATACGCAGTATTTT
>TRBV19|TRBD2|.|TRBJ2-1
CASSVYTSGSEYEQFF
TGTGCCAGTAGTGTATATACTAGCGGGAGTGAGTATGAGCAGTTCTTC
>TRBV18|.|.|TRBJ1-4
CASSPWGDNEKLFF
TGTGCCAGCTCACCTTGGGGGGATAATGAAAAACTGTTTTTT
>TRBV9|TRBD1|.|TRBJ2-2
CASSVAGTGSAGELFF
TGTGCCAGCAGCGTAGCCGGGACAGGGTCGGCCGGGGAGCTGTTTTTT
>TRBV20-1|.|.|TRBJ1-2
CSASIQAGNYGYTF
TGCAGTGCTAGTATACAGGCCGGGAACTATGGCTACACCTTC
>TRBV7-6|.|.|TRBJ1-5
CASGGDSNQPQHF
TGTGCCAGCGGGGGGGATAGCAATCAGCCCCAGCATTTT
>TRBV5-4|.|.|TRBJ2-5
CASSLTVSEETQYF
TGTGCCAGCAGCTTGACGGTGTCGGAAGAGACCCAGTACTTC
>TRBV2|.|few|TRBJ2-2
CASSGLAEGAGELFF
TGTGCCAGCAGTGGGTTAGCGGAAGGCGCCGGGGAGCTGTTTTTT
>TRBV10-3|TRBD2|.|TRBJ2-2
CAVSGRAAGELFF
TGTGCCGTTAGCGGGAGGGCGGCCGGGGAGCTGTTTTTT
>TRBV2|TRBD2|.|TRBJ2-2
CASRKREYRAGELFF
TGTGCCAGCAGGAAGCGGGAGTATCGGGCCGGGGAGCTGTTTTTT
>TRBV4-1|.|.|TRBJ2-1
CASSLRNEQFF
TGCGCCAGCAGCCTGCGCAATGAGCAGTTCTTC
>TRBV19|.|.|TRBJ1-6
CASSSQADRRPLHF
TGTGCCAGTAGTAGCCAGGCCGACCGTAGGCCCCTCCACTTT
>TRBV6-5|.|.|TRBJ2-1
CASSRLTGYNEQFF
TGTGCCAGCAGTAGACTTACAGGATACAATGAGCAGTTCTTC